This T cell receptor (beta chain) was identified during a study of vaccination and CD4 T cells after COVID-19. The treatment is: roughly 11-day PBMC culture with coronavirus spike peptide pools or control peptides (ViraFEST assay). As for this clonotype: Its specificity is not known.

The study sequenced cultured CD4+ T cell DNA using the Oncomine TCR Beta short-read assay. TCRdb recomputed calls from the PCR reads with MiXCR, one row per CDR3 protein. This sample has over 20,000 distinct CDR3 sequences, with about 41% found just once. This CDR3 spans 16 amino acids. CDR1 is DFQATT and CDR2 is SNEGSKA in the germline V gene (reference sequence). V was pared by 0 bases and J by 1 base, with 16 bases between. The origin of this receptor is a human donor who had recovered from COVID-19. Sequenced: CD4+ T cells from blood, cultured in vitro. V and J are TRBV20-1 and TRBJ2-7; D tentatively reads TRBD1 or TRBD2 (5 bases each). CDR3: CSARDRRGRGSYEQYF. CDR3 nucleotide sequence: TGCAGTGCTAGAGATCGCCGGGGCCGGGGATCCTACGAGCAGTACTTC.